This T cell receptor (beta chain) appears in the sequencing data of a study of blood T cell repertoires in COVID-19. On the study more broadly: There were acute and convalescent COVID-19 samples, and they came from the United States, Italy and Spain.

Some clones are missing from TCRdb's copy, which holds only in-frame ones; the method was immunoSEQ multiplex PCR. The sample shows roughly 230,000 clones, around 82% of them seen only once. This TCR derives from a man aged 45-65 years with active or convalescent COVID-19. The sample comprised peripheral blood.

The CDR3 DNA is TGTGCCAGCAGCTCCCTCGGGGAGATGTATAATTCACCCCTCCACTTT. It codes for CASSSLGEMYNSPLHF. The gene calls are TRBV7-2 and TRBJ1-6; D is undetermined. V gave up 4 bases and J gave up 4 bases, with 14 bases separating them. Per the germline V gene, CDR1 is SGHTA and CDR2 is FQGNSA. This CDR3 comprises 16 residues. The full variable domain, with the rest looked up from reference TRBV7-2 and TRBJ1-6, is GAGVSQSPSNKVTEKGKDVELRCDPISGHTALYWYRQSLGQGLEFLIYFQGNSAPDKSGLPSDRFSAERTGGSVSTLTIQRTQQEDSAVYLCASSSLGEMYNSPLHFGNGTRLTVT.